Reported below is one TCR beta chain. This clonotype was recorded a few times. Its antigen is still unknown. Per-nucleotide qualities are absent, and no much larger clonotype sits a single base away. The data derive from a study of CD8 T cells in ankylosing spondylitis (dated by TCRdb to about 2017). Turning to the overall study: T cell receptor beta repertoires were profiled in healthy donors and ankylosing spondylitis patients so that disease-linked TCR variants could be found. The whole study cohort included 108 healthy donors and over 20 ankylosing spondylitis patients. Samples of peripheral blood were taken, and for ankylosing spondylitis patients, synovial fluid was collected as well.

Taken from cysteine to phenylalanine, the CDR3 has 14 residues. Solely the CDR3 DNA is kept, with 42 bases framed from the first base. The CDR1 and CDR2 encoded by the germline V gene are MGHRA and YSYEKL. Relative to germline, V is 6 bases shorter and J is 7 bases shorter, with 16 bases between their ends. Sequencing was carried out with an Illumina HiSeq 2500. Quantitative 5'-RACE with molecular barcodes was the method used to prepare the TCR beta libraries. As for how the authors treated the data: A new computational method, built on a probabilistic model of VDJ rearrangement, was used to identify disease-linked TCR variants. The public reads were quality trimmed at Q25 with fastp and then assembled into clones with MiXCR by TCRdb, keeping productive beta chains. Rows are combined by CDR3 protein, so each entry shows the most common genes and DNA. TCRdb assigned the V and J calls; the authors' analysis was not used. A total of 330,000 or so distinct CDR3 sequences appear in this sample, 6.5% to 10% of them only once. The ten top clones hold approximately 15% of the sample.

The research as a whole found: The disease-linked clones showed a CD8+ phenotype and occurred at relatively low frequencies in peripheral blood. Significant enrichment of the disease-linked clones was reported in matched synovial fluid samples from ankylosing spondylitis patients. Some TCR beta motif variants had previously been reported in synovial fluid and blood of reactive arthritis patients, which suggested common disease-initiation mechanisms. Blood from ankylosing spondylitis patients appeared to be characterized by a TCR beta motif composed of about eight highly homologous amino acid variants.

The receptor chain draws on TRBV4-1 and TRBJ2-1, and the D gene may be TRBD2, 6 bases matching. Sequencing was carried out using blood, either unsorted or a sorted T cell fraction (not recorded which). This receptor was taken from a male donor with ankylosing spondylitis. CDR3 protein: CASRSPGDKNEQFF. The sequenced DNA: TGCGCCAGCAGGAGTCCGGGAGACAAGAATGAGCAGTTCTTC.